The rows below give T cell receptor beta chains drawn from one sample of a study of blood T cell repertoires in COVID-19. Sequencing used immunoSEQ multiplex PCR; TCRdb keeps in-frame clones, though not all of them. The data show tens of thousands of clones, with approximately 71% seen just once and about 2.1% held by the top ten. Source material: peripheral blood. These receptor sequences come from a man between 65 and 85 years old with COVID-19, enrolled during active disease. Both conserved end residues are part of each CDR3. A D gene is named only where the DNA matches it firmly. Rows give clone size only sometimes, using once, few, many, or a class for an expanded clone.

d_gene,abundance,v_gene,j_gene,CDR3aa,CDR3nt
TRBD2,NA,TRBV6-5,TRBJ2-3,CASRGTSGSSDTQYF,TGTGCCAGCAGGGGGACTAGCGGGAGTTCAGATACGCAGTATTTT
NA,NA,TRBV29-1,TRBJ1-1,CSVGGVNEAFF,TGCAGCGTTGGGGGGGTCAATGAAGCTTTCTTT
TRBD1,NA,TRBV28,TRBJ1-2,CASLKPDRGYGYTF,TGTGCCAGCTTAAAGCCCGACAGGGGTTATGGCTACACCTTC
TRBD1,NA,TRBV15,TRBJ1-1,CATSRPDRIMTEAFF,TGTGCCACCAGCAGACCGGACAGGATTATGACTGAAGCTTTCTTT
TRBD1,NA,TRBV5-1,TRBJ2-2,CASSFGRGTGNTGELFF,TGCGCCAGCAGCTTTGGTAGGGGGACAGGGAACACCGGGGAGCTGTTTTTT
TRBD1,few,TRBV3-1/TRBV3-2,TRBJ2-7,CASSPQGPYEQYF,TGTGCCAGCAGCCCACAGGGGCCCTACGAGCAGTACTTC
TRBD2,NA,TRBV3-1/TRBV3-2,TRBJ2-7,CASSLTSGPYEQYF,TGTGCCAGCAGTCTTACTAGCGGACCCTACGAGCAGTACTTC
NA,NA,TRBV28,TRBJ2-2,CAGTGSNTGELFF,TGTGCCGGTACAGGGTCCAACACCGGGGAGCTGTTTTTT
NA,few,TRBV19,TRBJ1-2,CASSYSPEMGYTF,TGTGCCAGTAGTTATTCGCCGGAGATGGGCTACACCTTC
NA,NA,TRBV20-1,TRBJ1-1,CSASTSANTEAFF,TGCAGTGCTAGTACCAGTGCTAACACTGAAGCTTTCTTT
TRBD2,NA,TRBV11-2,TRBJ2-2,CASSPLAGGNTGELFF,TGTGCCAGCAGCCCCCTAGCGGGAGGGAACACCGGGGAGCTGTTTTTT
NA,NA,TRBV4-2,TRBJ1-3,CASSQEGQDGNTIYF,TGTGCCAGCAGCCAAGAGGGGCAGGACGGAAACACCATATATTTT
NA,NA,TRBV5-6,TRBJ1-1,CASSLIRGPTEAFF,TGTGCCAGCAGCTTGATCAGGGGTCCCACTGAAGCTTTCTTT
TRBD1,NA,TRBV6-5,TRBJ1-2,CASSPTGGHYGYTF,TGTGCCAGCAGTCCTACAGGGGGCCACTATGGCTACACCTTC
TRBD2,NA,TRBV6-5,TRBJ2-1,CAARGSSYNEQFF,TGTGCCGCTCGCGGGAGCAGCTACAATGAGCAGTTCTTC
NA,NA,TRBV21-1,TRBJ1-1,CASSPKRLQGGISTEAFF,TGTGCCAGCAGCCCTAAAAGGTTACAGGGGGGAATATCCACTGAAGCTTTCTTT
NA,NA,TRBV19,TRBJ2-7,CASSTRGASYEQYF,TGTGCCAGTAGTACCAGGGGCGCCTCCTACGAGCAGTACTTC
TRBD1,NA,TRBV5-1,TRBJ2-2,CASSLGTGLTGELFF,TGCGCCAGCAGCTTGGGGACAGGGCTCACCGGGGAGCTGTTTTTT
NA,NA,TRBV14,TRBJ2-3,CASSQIGVDTQYF,TGTGCCAGCAGCCAGATCGGAGTAGATACGCAGTATTTT
TRBD2,NA,TRBV9,TRBJ2-3,CASSVRAGGTDTQYF,TGTGCCAGCAGCGTAAGGGCGGGAGGAACAGATACGCAGTATTTT
NA,once,TRBV5-8,TRBJ2-2,CASSVRGSGELFF,TGTGCCAGCAGCGTCCGGGGTTCCGGGGAGCTGTTTTTT
TRBD1,NA,TRBV19,TRBJ1-6,CASSFRDRRSPLHF,TGTGCCAGTAGTTTCCGGGACAGGCGTTCACCCCTCCACTTT
TRBD1,NA,TRBV27,TRBJ2-2,CASSSQDTGGPTGELFF,TGTGCCAGCAGTTCCCAAGATACAGGGGGCCCCACCGGGGAGCTGTTTTTT
TRBD1,once,TRBV29-1,TRBJ1-2,CSVEVDRGRGYTF,TGCAGCGTTGAAGTCGACAGGGGGCGAGGCTACACCTTC
TRBD2,NA,TRBV4-2,TRBJ2-2,CASSQDSSGITGELFF,TGTGCCAGCAGCCAAGATTCCAGCGGGATTACCGGGGAGCTGTTTTTT
NA,few,TRBV5-4,TRBJ1-6,CASSLDRYNSPLHF,TGTGCCAGCAGCTTGGACAGATATAATTCACCCCTCCACTTT
NA,NA,TRBV7-2,TRBJ2-7,CASSLGGTSSYEQYF,TGTGCCAGCAGCTTAGGCGGAACTAGCTCCTACGAGCAGTACTTC
NA,few,TRBV29-1,TRBJ1-4,CSARAGVGEKLFF,TGCAGCGCACGAGCGGGGGTAGGTGAAAAACTGTTTTTT
TRBD1,NA,TRBV12-5,TRBJ2-2,CASGLLQGANTGELFF,TGTGCTAGTGGTTTGTTACAGGGGGCTAACACCGGGGAGCTGTTTTTT
TRBD2,NA,TRBV5-4,TRBJ2-5,CASSLGGRELVGKTQYF,TGTGCCAGCAGCCTGGGGGGGAGGGAGCTGGTGGGGAAGACCCAGTACTTC
NA,NA,TRBV19,TRBJ1-2,CASKPYRASLYGYTF,TGTGCCAGTAAACCATACAGGGCGTCCCTCTATGGCTACACCTTT
TRBD2,NA,TRBV7-3,TRBJ2-1,CASSLFAGVSHNEQFF,TGTGCCAGCAGCTTATTTGCGGGAGTTTCCCACAATGAGCAGTTCTTC
NA,few,TRBV20-1,TRBJ1-2,CSASALGGNYGYTF,TGCAGTGCTAGTGCCCTCGGGGGGAACTATGGCTACACCTTC
NA,NA,TRBV27,TRBJ1-1,CASTPGIGTEAFF,TGTGCCAGCACCCCGGGGATTGGCACTGAAGCTTTCTTT
NA,few,TRBV7-2,TRBJ1-2,CASSFELTAYGYTF,TGTGCCAGCAGCTTCGAGCTGACAGCCTATGGCTACACCTTC
NA,NA,TRBV29-1,TRBJ2-7,CSVGGIDRVYEQYF,TGCAGCGTCGGGGGAATTGACAGGGTGTACGAGCAGTACTTC
TRBD2,NA,TRBV7-3,TRBJ2-3,CASSPGLAFSTDTQYF,TGTGCCAGCAGCCCTGGACTAGCTTTTAGCACAGATACGCAGTATTTT
NA,NA,TRBV7-3,TRBJ1-1,CASSPQVEGEAFF,TGTGCCAGCAGCCCGCAGGTTGAGGGAGAAGCTTTCTTT
TRBD1,NA,TRBV6-4,TRBJ1-5,CASSRDRGRNNQPQHF,TGTGCCAGCAGTAGGGACAGGGGACGCAACAATCAGCCCCAGCATTTT
TRBD1,NA,TRBV18,TRBJ2-7,CAIPYLRQGLSYEQYF,TGTGCCATCCCATACCTCAGACAGGGCCTTTCCTACGAGCAGTACTTC
NA,few,TRBV9,TRBJ2-1,CASSVGTVGNEQFF,TGTGCCAGCAGCGTAGGAACAGTAGGAAATGAGCAGTTCTTC
TRBD2,NA,TRBV28,TRBJ2-7,CASRPGLAGGEQYF,TGTGCCAGCAGGCCGGGACTAGCGGGAGGCGAGCAGTACTTC
NA,NA,TRBV5-6,TRBJ2-2,CASSFAGTGELFF,TGTGCCAGCAGCTTTGCAGGAACCGGGGAGCTGTTTTTT
NA,NA,TRBV19,TRBJ1-6,CPRGKHSPLHF,TGCCCCCGAGGAAAACATTCACCCCTCCACTTT
NA,few,TRBV10-3,TRBJ1-1,CAISLTENTEAFF,TGTGCCATCAGCCTGACAGAGAACACTGAAGCTTTCTTT